Following are 14 T cell receptor beta chains from one sample sequenced in a study of T cells in Graves' hyperthyroidism and ophthalmopathy. Amplified regions were TCR beta CDR3 sequences from RNA transcripts. In the first-round RT-PCR of the TCR CDR3, the HTBI primer set was used. TCRdb reprocessed the multiplex PCR reads via MiXCR and lists one record per CDR3 protein. The sample includes 250,000 to 300,000 distinct CDR3 sequences, more than 10% of them seen just once. The sequenced material came from blood. The receptors here all came from a woman aged 25-40 years with Graves' hyperthyroidism that later progressed to Graves' ophthalmopathy.

The table lists this clonotype with many counts. The chain uses TRBV18 and TRBJ2-5; 7 positions match TRBD1. In germline, CDR1 is KGHSH, CDR2 LQKENI. Losses at the gene ends were 4 bases for V and 3 bases for J; bases not matched to a gene: 5. This CDR3 has 14 amino acids. The CDR3, as DNA: TGTGCCAGCTCACGTGTTCAGGGGGAAGAGACCCAGTACTTC. Its protein product is CASSRVQGEETQYF.

This clonotype was recorded many times. In DNA form, the CDR3 reads TGTGCCAGCAGCCATAGCGGGGATAACTACAATGAGCAGTTCTTC. Residues: CASSHSGDNYNEQFF. The chain links TRBV7-6 to TRBJ2-1, with TRBD2 matching 8 bases. This CDR3 comprises 15 residues. V lost 5 bases and J lost 3; bases outside the gene matches: 6. CDR1 SGHVS and CDR2 FNYEAQ come from the germline V gene. Full variable domain (rest looked up from reference TRBV7-6 and TRBJ2-1): GAGVSQSPRYKVTKRGQDVALRCDPISGHVSLYWYRQALGQGPEFLTYFNYEAQQDKSGLPNDRFSAERPEGSISTLTIQRTEQRDSAMYRCASSHSGDNYNEQFFGPGTRLTVL.

This clonotype has ten or more counts. Here the CDR3 reads CASRTTEISGNTIYF. The CDR3 DNA sequence: TGTGCCAGCAGGACGACAGAGATCTCTGGAAACACCATATATTTT. The chain recombines TRBV7-9 with TRBJ1-3; tentative D call: TRBD1 (5 bases). The V and J ends lost 6 bases and 0 bases respectively, with 12 bases between them. The CDR3 runs 15 residues. Germline assignment: CDR1 SEHNR and CDR2 FQNEAQ (reference sequence).

This clonotype occurred a few times. A clone one base away is much larger, so this may be a read error. The V gene is TRBV13, the J gene TRBJ2-1; D is unresolved. The CDR3 loop spans 13 amino acids. Looked up from germline, CDR1 is PRHDT and CDR2 is FYEKMQ (reference sequence). The CDR3 DNA reads as TGTGCCGGCAGCTCGGCTGATTACAATGAGCAGTTCTTC. Its translation: CAGSSADYNEQFF.

There are many counts of this clonotype. The chain joins TRBV13 to TRBJ2-5; TRBD2 matches at 9 bases. This CDR3 contains 17 residues. V was pared by 2 bases and J by 1 base, with 8 bases of the junction left unmatched. CDR1 is PRHDT, CDR2 FYEKMQ, per germline (reference sequence). The CDR3 here is CASSLRSGRTFQETQYF. The DNA for the CDR3 is TGTGCCAGCAGCTTAAGGAGCGGGAGGACCTTCCAAGAGACCCAGTACTTC.

This clonotype was observed at least ten times. The V call is TRBV20-1, the J call TRBJ1-4, with a weak D call TRBD1 (5 bases). The CDR3 totals 14 residues. Germline V CDR1 and CDR2: DFQATT, SNEGSKA (reference sequence). Trimming took off 3 bases at V and 7 bases at J, with 15 bases between the two ends. CDR3 nucleotide sequence: TGCAGTGCTAGCCATGCCCAGGGCATTGAAAAACTGTTTTTT. Translating it yields CSASHAQGIEKLFF.

This clonotype has ten or more counts. The genes are TRBV5-1 and TRBJ2-4; a possible D gene is TRBD2 (6 bases). The CDR3 has 14 residues. Germline lookup yields CDR1 SGHRS and CDR2 YFSETQ. V dropped 0 bases and J dropped 8 bases, with 12 bases sitting between them. CDR3 sequence (DNA): TGCGCCAGCAGCTTGGGGGACGGAGGGGACATTCAGTACTTC. This translates into CASSLGDGGDIQYF. The complete variable domain, with remaining parts taken from reference TRBV5-1 and TRBJ2-4, reads KAGVTQTPRYLIKTRGQQVTLSCSPISGHRSVSWYQQTPGQGLQFLFEYFSETQRNKGNFPGRFSGRQFSNSRSEMNVSTLELGDSALYLCASSLGDGGDIQYFGAGTRLSVL.

For the CDR3, the DNA is TGTGCCAGCAGCCAAAACAGGGGGCGCGGCTATGGCTACACCTTC. Protein: CASSQNRGRGYGYTF. The V gene is TRBV7-9, the J gene TRBJ1-2; 9 bases agree with TRBD1. Germline loops: CDR1 SEHNR, CDR2 FQNEAQ (reference sequence). This CDR3 contains 15 residues. J was trimmed by 4 bases and V by 5 bases; bases with no gene match: 8.

This clonotype was picked up many times. The chain uses TRBV27 and TRBJ2-1; D ambiguous. The germline gives CDR1 MNHEY, CDR2 SMNVEV (reference sequence). The germline V and J ends were trimmed by 8 bases and 6 bases, with 17 bases remaining between them. The CDR3 spans 14 residues. The CDR3 sequence is CASSDGLDPNEQFF. The CDR3 nucleotides are TGTGCCAGCTCAGACGGGCTAGACCCCAATGAGCAGTTCTTC.

This clonotype showed up many times. This rearrangement joins TRBV7-8 to TRBJ2-1; D is possibly TRBD1 (6 bases). The V end lost 5 bases, the J end lost 8 bases, and 16 bases lay between the germline ends. The V gene's germline CDR1 is SGHVS and CDR2 FQNEAQ. This CDR3 has 14 amino acids. The CDR3 sequence: CASSPEARGHEQFF. The DNA of the CDR3 is TGTGCCAGCAGCCCGGAGGCCAGGGGTCATGAGCAGTTCTTC.

This clonotype was detected many times. The J gene is TRBJ2-3, the V gene TRBV28; D not certain. Looked up from germline, CDR1 is MDHEN and CDR2 is SYDVKM. The V end was cut by 5 bases, the J end by 4 bases, with 7 bases between. The length of the CDR3 is 12 residues. The CDR3 DNA follows: TGTGCCAGCAGTACTCAGTCAGATACGCAGTATTTT. It codes for CASSTQSDTQYF.

This clonotype was seen a few times. This rearrangement joins TRBV19 to TRBJ2-6, with a tentative D call TRBD1 (6 bases). The germline V gene encodes CDR1 LNHDA and CDR2 SQIVND (reference sequence). The CDR3 is 16 residues long. V lost 5 bases and J lost 0, with 11 bases in between. Here the CDR3 reads CASSPRTASGANVLTF. The DNA for the CDR3 is TGTGCCAGTAGTCCCCGGACAGCCTCTGGGGCCAACGTCCTGACTTTC. The full variable domain, completed using reference TRBV19 and TRBJ2-6, is DGGITQSPKYLFRKEGQNVTLSCEQNLNHDAMYWYRQDPGQGLRLIYYSQIVNDFQKGDIAEGYSVSREKKESFPLTVTSAQKNPTAFYLCASSPRTASGANVLTFGAGSRLTVL.

V is TRBV10-3 and J is TRBJ2-4; 10 bases fit TRBD2. The CDR3 is 14 amino acids. Trimming removed 5 bases from V and 5 bases from J; junction bases left unmatched: 3. Germline values: CDR1 ENHRY, CDR2 SYGVKD. CDR3 region: CAISKTSGENIQYF. The CDR3 DNA is TGTGCCATCAGTAAAACTAGCGGGGAAAACATTCAGTACTTC.

The V call is TRBV5-5, the J call TRBJ1-3; no clear D gene. This CDR3 is built from 15 residues. Trimming pared 0 bases from V and 1 base from J, leaving 8 bases between. Germline assignment: CDR1 SGHKS and CDR2 YYEKEE (reference sequence). The chain's CDR3 is CASSLVGISGNTIYF. The CDR3 region has the DNA TGTGCCAGCAGCTTGGTAGGGATATCTGGAAACACCATATATTTT.